This T cell receptor (beta chain) was sequenced in a study of CD8+CD57+ T cells in acquired aplastic anemia. Whole-study results and caveats: Shared by patients and controls, roughly 28 CD8+ CDR3s were abundant in patients. Patients were compared with controls for CD8+ Simpson's diversity, and no significant difference emerged.

Patients who underwent sequencing had shown CD8+CD57+ cell expansion by flow cytometry. Severe acquired aplastic anemia was present in all patients. This clonotype appeared many times. Antigen: not known. Germline values: CDR1 MGHDK, CDR2 SYGVNS. The ends lost 5 bases at V and 4 bases at J; junction bases unmatched: 5. This CDR3 is built from 14 residues. The TCR beta profiling, which covered VDJ combination and CDR3 sequence, was carried out using genomic DNA as the template. MiXCR, run by TCRdb on the reads, gives a single entry per CDR3 protein. This table has about 190,000 distinct CDR3 sequences, roughly half appearing once.

The rearrangement links TRBV25-1 to TRBJ2-1; TRBD1 matches at 7 bases. Specimen: sorted CD4+, CD8+, or CD8+CD57+ T cells (not recorded which) from PBMCs. This clonotype was obtained from a human donor with aplastic anemia. CDR3 nucleotide sequence: TGTGCCAGCAGTCGTGGGACAGCGTACAATGAGCAGTTCTTC. Its translation: CASSRGTAYNEQFF.